Shown below are 10 T cell receptor beta chains from a single sample sequenced in a study of neurological immune-mediated disorders. TCRdb called the 5' RACE reads again in MiXCR, with one record for every CDR3 protein. The data contain 71,000 or so distinct CDR3 sequences, less than 5.5% of them singletons. The material sequenced was PBMCs. The origin of the receptors is a woman in her twenties or thirties with multiple sclerosis.

This clonotype was counted ten times or more. DNA of the CDR3: TGTGCCAGCAAGCTAGCGGGAGGGCCGAAGGGCACAGATACGCAGTATTTT. Encoded protein: CASKLAGGPKGTDTQYF. The V and J genes are TRBV6-6 and TRBJ2-3; TRBD2 matches at 12 bases. The trim removed 7 bases at V and 1 base at J, leaving 9 bases unmatched. The CDR3 is 17 amino acids. Germline V lookup: CDR1 MNHNY, CDR2 SVGAGI (reference sequence).

There are many counts of this clonotype. This chain joins TRBV20-1 and TRBJ2-5, with D tentatively TRBD2 (7 bases). The V end was cut by 5 bases, the J end by 5 bases, with 21 bases between. From germline, CDR1 is DFQATT and CDR2 SNEGSKA (reference sequence). CDR3 length: 15 residues. The CDR3 sequence: CSALGGGGQRETQYF. In DNA form, the CDR3 reads TGCAGTGCTCTAGGGGGGGGCGGACAGAGGGAGACCCAGTACTTC.

This clonotype has a handful of counts. V and J are TRBV20-1 and TRBJ2-1, with 7 bases that match TRBD2. Losses at the gene ends were 1 base for V and 4 bases for J; bases not matched to a gene: 4. CDR3 length equals 14 residues. Germline V gene sequence: CDR1 DFQATT, CDR2 SNEGSKA (reference sequence). The DNA for the CDR3 is TGCAGTGCTAGAGGGGCTAGCGGTTACAATGAGCAGTTCTTC. Its translation is CSARGASGYNEQFF.

This clonotype was observed many times. The gene calls are TRBV6-2 or TRBV6-3 and TRBJ2-1; 9 bases agree with TRBD2. Per the germline V gene, CDR1 is MNHEY and CDR2 is SVGEGT. J lost 6 bases, V lost 5 bases, and 2 bases had no gene match. The CDR3 contains 13 residues. CDR3 bases: TGTGCCAGCAGTGAGCGGGAGGTCAATGAGCAGTTCTTC. This encodes CASSEREVNEQFF.

Of note for this clonotype: This clone may be a read error of a much larger clone one base away. The chain carries TRBV6-1 and TRBJ1-5; a weak D match, TRBD1 (6 bases). The CDR3 has 15 amino acids. CDR1 and CDR2 from the germline V gene are MNHNS and SASEGT. The CDR3 reads CVSRGTGWGNQPQHF. The CDR3 region has the DNA TGTGTCAGCAGGGGCACAGGGTGGGGCAATCAGCCCCAGCATTTT.

The chain has TRBV5-1 and TRBJ1-3, with D unresolved. Germline V lookup: CDR1 SGHRS, CDR2 YFSETQ. The CDR3 contains 14 residues. Trimming took off 5 bases at V and 2 bases at J, with 11 bases between the two ends. In nucleotides, the CDR3 is TGCGCCAGCAGAGACTCGCCCACTGGAAACACCATATATTTT. Its protein is CASRDSPTGNTIYF.

The chain couples TRBV7-8 to TRBJ2-7; D ambiguous. The CDR3 extends over 12 amino acids. Germline CDR1 is SGHVS and CDR2 is FQNEAQ. V was cut by 3 bases and J by 3 bases, with 6 bases left in between. The CDR3 spells CASSFAGYEQYV. In DNA, the CDR3 is TGTGCCAGCAGCTTCGCCGGCTACGAGCAGTACGTC.

On this clonotype: The CDR3 ends on some other residue instead of the conserved phenylalanine or tryptophan, so this is likely a read error. This chain connects TRBV11-2 to TRBJ2-4, with TRBD1 matching over 7 bases. J was trimmed by 6 bases and V by 1 base; bases with no gene match: 3. The CDR3 loop spans 14 amino acids. In germline, CDR1 is SGHAT, CDR2 FQNNGV. The CDR3 loop reads CASSLVSGGNIQYI. The CDR3 bases are TGTGCCAGCAGCTTAGTTTCAGGGGGAAACATTCAGTACATC.

This clonotype was detected ten times or more. The DNA for the CDR3 is TGTGCCAGCAGTTACGAGTCCTCTGGGGCCAACGTCCTGACTTTC. Its translation: CASSYESSGANVLTF. The chain links TRBV6-5 to TRBJ2-6; D is unclear. The V and J ends lost 2 bases and 0 bases respectively, with 5 bases between them. In germline, CDR1 is MNHEY, CDR2 SVGAGI. This CDR3 region has 15 residues.

The rearrangement links TRBV7-2 to TRBJ2-7; D may be TRBD1 (6 bases). The CDR3 totals 17 residues. Germline V gene sequence: CDR1 SGHTA, CDR2 FQGNSA. The V and J ends lost 2 bases and 5 bases respectively, with 22 bases between them. The CDR3 region has the DNA TGTGCCAGCAGCTTAAGTTTGGGCTCCCTCGGACAGAACGAGCAGTACGTC. Translation: CASSLSLGSLGQNEQYV.